This T cell receptor (beta chain) was recovered during a study of human T cells and chemical hapten exposure. Study-level points and caveats: Versus controls, expanded TCRs had significantly more large CDR3 similarity clusters.

The sample's time point: patch test 3, about 24 weeks after DPC sensitization. Treatment reported: therapeutic diphenylcyclopropenone sensitization with weekly scalp DPC. Each patch test followed a blood draw. TCRdb ran MiXCR on the RACE reads and lists one entry per CDR3 protein. The sample has tens of thousands of distinct CDR3 sequences; roughly 13% are singletons. CDR3 size: 16 residues. The J segment lost 8 bases and the V segment lost 4 bases, leaving 11 bases of the junction unmatched. This clonotype was observed a handful of times. Its antigen is not identified. The V gene is TRBV12-3 or TRBV12-4, the J gene TRBJ2-1; 10 nucleotides match TRBD2. Here the sequenced sample was whole blood, taken in connection with sensitization to the hapten diphenylcyclopropenone (DPC). This TCR was sampled from a woman in her forties or fifties with alopecia areata. Some clones in this sample may be carry-over from other donors' samples. CDR3: CASSWISGRAGHEQFF. As DNA, the CDR3 is TGTGCCAGCAGTTGGATCAGCGGGAGGGCCGGTCATGAGCAGTTCTTC.